Each of the 26 T cell receptor beta chains below was sequenced from the same sample in a study of CXCR3-negative and CXCR3-positive naive CD8 T cells. Through 5' RACE with UMI labels, the TRB cDNA libraries were prepared. After re-calling the 5' RACE reads, TCRdb lists one entry per CDR3 protein, DNA absent. Its table records over 100,000 distinct CDR3 sequences. The sample comprised naive CXCR3- CD8+ T cells from blood. Subset noted: CD45RO-CCR7+CD27+CD95- naive CD8+ T cells lacking CXCR3 (TNR3-). These receptors were taken from a human donor in good health. Some clones in this sample may be carry-over from other donors' samples.

This chain links TRBV3-1 with TRBJ1-1. This CDR3 is built from 16 residues. Per the germline V gene, CDR1 is LGHDT and CDR2 is YNNKEL (reference sequence). CDR3 region: CASSQDRRFWGTEAFF.

V usage is TRBV6-5 and J usage is TRBJ2-5; TCRdb picks TRBD1, but there is no DNA to check that call. The germline V gene encodes CDR1 MNHEY and CDR2 SVGAGI. This CDR3 comprises 15 residues. The CDR3 sequence: CASSQGDREQETQYF.

This chain joins TRBV4-1 and TRBJ1-2. CDR3 length: 16 residues. CDR1 MGHRA and CDR2 YSYEKL come from the germline V gene. The CDR3 loop reads CASSHRTQGLSCGYTF.

Here the CDR3 reads CASSQGTGRLNEQFF. V and J are TRBV4-3 and TRBJ2-1; TCRdb's D call, TRBD2, is unchecked because there is no DNA. CDR1 and CDR2 from the germline V gene are LGHNA and YSLEER. There are 15 residues in the CDR3.

This sequence joins TRBV29-1 and TRBJ2-1; TCRdb indicates TRBD2, and absent DNA this call remains unverified. Per the germline V gene, CDR1 is SQVTM and CDR2 is ANQGSEA. This CDR3 is built from 13 residues. The CDR3 is CSVEYTGRETQYF.

The chain employs TRBV30 and TRBJ2-2; TCRdb selects TRBD1, and the lack of DNA leaves this call unchecked. Germline CDR1 and CDR2: GTSNPN and SVGIG (reference sequence). This CDR3 spans 12 amino acids. The CDR3 is CAWGAYTGELFF. Filled out from reference TRBV30 and TRBJ2-2, the complete variable domain reads SQTIHQWPATLVQPVGSPLSLECTVEGTSNPNLYWYRQAAGRGLQLLFYSVGIGQISSEVPQNLSASRPQDRQFILSSKKLLLSDSGFYLCAWGAYTGELFFGEGSRLTVL.

V and J are TRBV7-9 and TRBJ2-3; the TCRdb call, TRBD1, lacks DNA for checking. The CDR3 consists of 12 residues. The germline CDR1 and CDR2 sequences are SEHNR and FQNEAQ (reference sequence). CDR3 residues: CASRTGSATQYF. The full variable domain, rest sourced from reference TRBV7-9 and TRBJ2-3, is DTGVSQNPRHKITKRGQNVTFRCDPISEHNRLYWYRQTLGQGPEFLTYFQNEAQLEKSRLLSDRFSAERPKGSFSTLEIQRTEQGDSAMYLCASRTGSATQYFGPGTRLTVL.

This chain uses TRBV5-1 with TRBJ2-7; TCRdb's D gene call, TRBD1, goes unchecked for lack of DNA. Germline V gives CDR1 SGHRS, CDR2 YFSETQ. The CDR3 consists of 14 residues. The CDR3 spells CASSFDQGAYEQYF.

This chain connects TRBV4-1 to TRBJ1-1. The CDR3 length is 15 residues. Looked up from germline, CDR1 is MGHRA and CDR2 is YSYEKL. The CDR3 region is CASSQEGLMNTEAFF.

The chain has TRBV7-9 and TRBJ2-5; the D gene TCRdb calls, TRBD1, cannot be checked with no DNA. Germline CDR1 is SEHNR and CDR2 is FQNEAQ (reference sequence). The CDR3 is 14 amino acids. The CDR3 reads CASSPRTGRETQYF.

The chain uses TRBV4-3 and TRBJ1-2; TCRdb picks TRBD1, but there is no DNA to check that call. CDR3 length: 15 amino acids. Germline V gene sequence: CDR1 LGHNA, CDR2 YSLEER. CDR3 in amino acids: CASSQDMDRGLGYTF.

The chain links TRBV27 to TRBJ1-1; the TCRdb call, TRBD1, lacks DNA for checking. CDR1 is MNHEY, CDR2 SMNVEV, per germline (reference sequence). The CDR3 is made up of 15 amino acids. CDR3 protein: CASSLGGSLNTEAFF.

The rearrangement uses TRBV27 and TRBJ2-2; as DNA is missing, the TRBD1 call by TCRdb cannot be tested. This CDR3 spans 14 amino acids. The germline V gene encodes CDR1 MNHEY and CDR2 SMNVEV (reference sequence). The CDR3 reads CASSPGTGAGELFF.

The chain joins TRBV4-2 to TRBJ1-1. Germline-derived CDR1 and CDR2 are LGHNA and YNFKEQ. CDR3 size: 15 residues. The CDR3 spells CASSQVNSPNTEAFF.

The chain is built from TRBV28 and TRBJ2-1; the TCRdb call, TRBD1, lacks DNA for checking. This CDR3 has 13 residues. CDR1 and CDR2 from the germline V gene are MDHEN and SYDVKM. CDR3 in amino acids: CASSFPDRSIQFF. The full variable domain, with the rest looked up from reference TRBV28 and TRBJ2-1, is DVKVTQSSRYLVKRTGEKVFLECVQDMDHENMFWYRQDPGLGLRLIYFSYDVKMKEKGDIPEGYSVSREKKERFSLILESASTNQTSMYLCASSFPDRSIQFFGPGTRLTVL.

The chain is built from TRBV15 and TRBJ2-7; checking the TCRdb D call of TRBD1 is not possible without DNA. The CDR3 is 14 amino acids. Germline V lookup: CDR1 LNHNV, CDR2 YYDKDF (reference sequence). CDR3 amino acids: CATSWARGGYEQYF.

The J gene is TRBJ2-1, the V gene TRBV12-3 or TRBV12-4; TCRdb lists TRBD2, though no DNA is available to test this call. The CDR3 runs 15 residues. CDR3 sequence reads: CASSLLSGIYNEQFF.

The V gene is TRBV28, the J gene TRBJ2-1; the D call from TCRdb, TRBD2, cannot be confirmed without DNA. CDR3 length: 15 residues. From germline, CDR1 is MDHEN and CDR2 SYDVKM. The CDR3 sequence: CASSLGGSQYNEQFF.

V usage is TRBV28 and J usage is TRBJ2-5; no DNA is available, so the TRBD1 call from TCRdb remains unchecked. Germline V CDR1 and CDR2: MDHEN, SYDVKM. CDR3 length: 16 amino acids. The CDR3 here is CASSSHGQGTQETQYF.

This rearrangement joins TRBV7-3 to TRBJ2-7; as DNA is missing, the TRBD1 call by TCRdb cannot be tested. Germline CDR1 reads SGHTA; CDR2 reads FQGTGA. The CDR3 runs to 14 residues. CDR3: CASSGGGPTYEQYF.

The CDR3 protein is CASSYHQGRYNEQFF. The rearrangement joins TRBV11-2 to TRBJ2-1; TCRdb picks TRBD1, but there is no DNA to check that call. The CDR3 extends over 15 amino acids. CDR1 is SGHAT and CDR2 is FQNNGV in the germline V gene.

The V call is TRBV13, the J call TRBJ2-1; TCRdb picks TRBD2, but there is no DNA to check that call. There are 15 residues in the CDR3. CDR1 is PRHDT, CDR2 FYEKMQ, per germline (reference sequence). The CDR3 loop reads CASSLATEGYNEQFF.

The rearrangement uses TRBV7-9 and TRBJ2-7; TCRdb picks TRBD1, but there is no DNA to check that call. This CDR3 has 15 residues. From germline, CDR1 is SEHNR and CDR2 FQNEAQ (reference sequence). CDR3: CASSLEAGAPYEQYF.

J is TRBJ2-2 and V is TRBV10-2; there is no DNA to check the TCRdb D call of TRBD1. This CDR3 has 17 amino acids. Per the germline V gene, CDR1 is WSHSY and CDR2 is SAAADI. This chain's CDR3 is CASSESGAGRYTGELFF.

This rearrangement joins TRBV6-5 to TRBJ2-3; absent DNA, TCRdb's TRBD2 call cannot be checked. This CDR3 is 15 amino acids long. CDR1 is MNHEY, CDR2 SVGAGI, per germline. The CDR3 reads CASRGGDLRTDTQYF.

The chain recombines TRBV19 with TRBJ2-1; TCRdb's D call, TRBD1, is unchecked because there is no DNA. CDR3 length: 15 residues. Germline CDR1 LNHDA, CDR2 SQIVND (reference sequence). CDR3 amino acids: CASSHSGGIDNEQFF.